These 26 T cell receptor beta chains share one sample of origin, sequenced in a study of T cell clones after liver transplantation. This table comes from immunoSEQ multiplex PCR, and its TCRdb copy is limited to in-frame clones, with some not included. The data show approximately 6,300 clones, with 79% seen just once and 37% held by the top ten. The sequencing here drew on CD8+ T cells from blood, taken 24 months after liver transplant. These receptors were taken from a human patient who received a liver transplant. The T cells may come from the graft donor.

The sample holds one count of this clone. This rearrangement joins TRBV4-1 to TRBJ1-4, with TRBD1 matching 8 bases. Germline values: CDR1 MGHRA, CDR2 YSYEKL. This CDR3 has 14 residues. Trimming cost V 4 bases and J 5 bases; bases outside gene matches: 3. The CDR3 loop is CASSLDRGNEKLFF. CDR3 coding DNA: TGCGCCAGCAGCCTTGACAGGGGAAATGAAAAACTGTTTTTT.

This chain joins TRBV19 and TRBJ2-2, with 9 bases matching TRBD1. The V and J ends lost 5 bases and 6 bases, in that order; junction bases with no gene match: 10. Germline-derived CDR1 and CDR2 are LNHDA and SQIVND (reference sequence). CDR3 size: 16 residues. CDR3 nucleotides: TGTGCCAGTAGTCTTACAGGGGGCGGTTTCGCCGGGGAGCTGTTTTTT. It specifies CASSLTGGGFAGELFF.

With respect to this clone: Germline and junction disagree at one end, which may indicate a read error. The CDR3 bases are TGTGCCAGCAGGTTAGCGGGGGGGCAAGATACGCAGTATTTT. This sequence encodes CASRLAGGQDTQYF. The rearrangement uses TRBV7-2 and TRBJ2-3; 11 positions agree with TRBD2. The germline V gene has CDR1 SGHTA and CDR2 FQGNSA. The CDR3 is made up of 14 amino acids. Looking up the rest from reference TRBV7-2 and TRBJ2-3 gives the full variable domain: GAGVSQSPSNKVTEKGKDVELRCDPISGHTALYWYRQSLGQGLEFLIYFQGNSAPDKSGLPSDRFSAERTGGSVSTLTIQRTQQEDSAVYLCASRLAGGQDTQYFGPGTRLTVL.

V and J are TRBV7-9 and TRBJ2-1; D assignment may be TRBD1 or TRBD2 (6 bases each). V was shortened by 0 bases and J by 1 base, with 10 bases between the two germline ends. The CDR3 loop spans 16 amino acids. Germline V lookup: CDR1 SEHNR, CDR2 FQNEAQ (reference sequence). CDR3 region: CASSLAEGESYNEQFF. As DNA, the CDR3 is TGTGCCAGCAGCTTAGCGGAGGGGGAATCCTACAATGAGCAGTTCTTC.

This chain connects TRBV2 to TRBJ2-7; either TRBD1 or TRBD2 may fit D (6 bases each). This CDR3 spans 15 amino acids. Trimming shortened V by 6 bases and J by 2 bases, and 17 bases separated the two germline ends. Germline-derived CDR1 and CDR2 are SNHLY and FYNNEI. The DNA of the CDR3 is TGTGCCAGCAGCGAAATGGGGGGCAGAACCTACGAGCAGTACTTC. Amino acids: CASSEMGGRTYEQYF.

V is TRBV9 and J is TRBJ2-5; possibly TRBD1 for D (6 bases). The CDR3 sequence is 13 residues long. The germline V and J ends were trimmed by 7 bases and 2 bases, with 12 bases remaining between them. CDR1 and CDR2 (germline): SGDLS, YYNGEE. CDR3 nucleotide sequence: TGTGCCAGCCGTGGGGGCGGGCAAGAGACCCAGTACTTC. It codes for CASRGGGQETQYF. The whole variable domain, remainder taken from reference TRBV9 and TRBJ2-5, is DSGVTQTPKHLITATGQRVTLRCSPRSGDLSVYWYQQSLDQGLQFLIQYYNGEERAKGNILERFSAQQFPDLHSELNLSSLELGDSALYFCASRGGGQETQYFGPGTRLLVL.

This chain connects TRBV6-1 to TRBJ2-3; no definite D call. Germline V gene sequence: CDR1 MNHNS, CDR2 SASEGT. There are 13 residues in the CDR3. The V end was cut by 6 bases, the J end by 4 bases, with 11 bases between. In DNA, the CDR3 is TGTGCCAGCAGGACCCATACCCCAGATACGCAGTATTTT. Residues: CASRTHTPDTQYF.

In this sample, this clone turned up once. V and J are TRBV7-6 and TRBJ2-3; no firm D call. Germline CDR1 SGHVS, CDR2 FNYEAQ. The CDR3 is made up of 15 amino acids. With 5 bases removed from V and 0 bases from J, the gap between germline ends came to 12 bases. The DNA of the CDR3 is TGTGCCAGCAGCCCTGTGAGTTCTAGCACAGATACGCAGTATTTT. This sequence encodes CASSPVSSSTDTQYF.

The CDR3 nucleotides read TGTGCCAGCAGTGAACCCCATCTTTCGGGACAGGGGGTCGATGAGCAGTTCTTC. Amino acid sequence: CASSEPHLSGQGVDEQFF. The chain links TRBV25-1 to TRBJ2-1; 11 bases map to TRBD1. This CDR3 region has 18 residues. The junction had 14 bases not matched to a gene; V was cut back by 2 bases and J by 8 bases. CDR1 and CDR2 from the germline V gene are MGHDK and SYGVNS.

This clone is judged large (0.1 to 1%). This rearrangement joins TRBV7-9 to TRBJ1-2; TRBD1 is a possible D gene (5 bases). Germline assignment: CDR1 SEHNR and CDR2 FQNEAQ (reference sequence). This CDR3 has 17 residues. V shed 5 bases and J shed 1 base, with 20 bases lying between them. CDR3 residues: CASSEGGGRDLNYGYTF. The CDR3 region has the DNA TGTGCCAGCAGCGAGGGCGGCGGGAGGGACCTTAACTATGGCTACACCTTC.

Written as DNA, the CDR3 is TGTGCCAGCAGCCACCTTGGGGCTAGCGGAAGCACAGATACGCAGTATTTT. The encoded protein is CASSHLGASGSTDTQYF. This chain joins TRBV16 and TRBJ2-3; 7 nucleotides line up with TRBD2. Germline V gene lookup returns CDR1 KGHSY and CDR2 FQNENV. The V and J ends lost 3 bases and 0 bases, in that order; junction bases with no gene match: 9. The CDR3 runs 17 residues.

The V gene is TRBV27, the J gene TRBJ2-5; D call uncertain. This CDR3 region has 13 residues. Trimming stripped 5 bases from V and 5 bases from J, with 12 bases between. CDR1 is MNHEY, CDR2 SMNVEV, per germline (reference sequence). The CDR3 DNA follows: TGTGCCAGCAGTCCCTCGGCGGTCGAGACCCAGTACTTC. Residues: CASSPSAVETQYF.

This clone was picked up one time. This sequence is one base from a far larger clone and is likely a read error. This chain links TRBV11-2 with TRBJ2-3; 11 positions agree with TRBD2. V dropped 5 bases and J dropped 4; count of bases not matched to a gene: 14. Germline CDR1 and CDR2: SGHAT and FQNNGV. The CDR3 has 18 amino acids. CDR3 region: CASSQDIAGGLLSDTQYF. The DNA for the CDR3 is TGTGCCAGCAGCCAAGATATAGCGGGGGGGCTTTTATCAGATACGCAGTATTTT.

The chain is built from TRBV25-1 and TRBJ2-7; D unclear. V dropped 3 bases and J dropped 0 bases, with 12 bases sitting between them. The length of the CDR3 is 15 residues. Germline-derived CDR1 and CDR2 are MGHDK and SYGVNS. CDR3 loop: CASSDAVTLSYEQYF. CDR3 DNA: TGTGCCAGCAGTGACGCAGTCACCCTCTCCTACGAGCAGTACTTC.

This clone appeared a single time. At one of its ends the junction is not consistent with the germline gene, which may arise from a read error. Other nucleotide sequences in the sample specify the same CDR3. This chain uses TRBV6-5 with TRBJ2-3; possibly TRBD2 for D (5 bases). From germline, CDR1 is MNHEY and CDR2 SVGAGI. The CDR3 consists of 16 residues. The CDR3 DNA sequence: TGCGCCAGCAGTTACTCGGATGGACTTAGCACAGATACGCAGTATTTT. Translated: CASSYSDGLSTDTQYF.

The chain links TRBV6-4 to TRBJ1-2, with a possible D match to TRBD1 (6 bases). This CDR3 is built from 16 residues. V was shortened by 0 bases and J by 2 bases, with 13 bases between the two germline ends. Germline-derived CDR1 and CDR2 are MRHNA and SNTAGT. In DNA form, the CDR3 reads TGTGCCAGCAGTGACTCTTCGACAGGAGCGAACTATGGCTACACCTTC. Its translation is CASSDSSTGANYGYTF.

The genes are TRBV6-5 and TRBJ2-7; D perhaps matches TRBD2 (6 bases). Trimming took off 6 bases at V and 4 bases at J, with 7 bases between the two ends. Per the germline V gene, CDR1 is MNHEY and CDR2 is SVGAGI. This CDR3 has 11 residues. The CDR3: CASSAGYEQYF. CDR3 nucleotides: TGTGCCAGCAGCGCGGGGTACGAGCAGTACTTC.

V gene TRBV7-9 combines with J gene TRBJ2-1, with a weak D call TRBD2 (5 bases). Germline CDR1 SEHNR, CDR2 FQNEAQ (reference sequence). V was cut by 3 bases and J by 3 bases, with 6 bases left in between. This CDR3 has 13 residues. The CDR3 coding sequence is TGTGCCAGCAGCTTCCGGGACTACAATGAGCAGTTCTTC. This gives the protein CASSFRDYNEQFF.

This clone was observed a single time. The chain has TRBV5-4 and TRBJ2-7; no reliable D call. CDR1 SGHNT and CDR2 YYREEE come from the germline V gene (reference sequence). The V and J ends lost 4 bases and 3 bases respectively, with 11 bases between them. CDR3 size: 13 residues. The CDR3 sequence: CASSPVSDYEQYF. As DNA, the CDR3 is TGTGCCAGCAGCCCCGTATCGGACTACGAGCAGTACTTC. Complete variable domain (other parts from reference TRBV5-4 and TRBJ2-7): ETGVTQSPTHLIKTRGQQVTLRCSSQSGHNTVSWYQQALGQGPQFIFQYYREEENGRGNFPPRFSGLQFPNYSSELNVNALELDDSALYLCASSPVSDYEQYFGPGTRLTVT.

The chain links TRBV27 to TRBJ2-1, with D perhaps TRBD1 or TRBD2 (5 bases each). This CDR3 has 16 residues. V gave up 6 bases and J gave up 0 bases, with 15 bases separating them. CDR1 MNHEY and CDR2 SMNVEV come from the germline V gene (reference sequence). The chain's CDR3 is CASRMGRISSYNEQFF. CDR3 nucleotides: TGTGCCAGCAGAATGGGACGGATTAGCTCCTACAATGAGCAGTTCTTC.

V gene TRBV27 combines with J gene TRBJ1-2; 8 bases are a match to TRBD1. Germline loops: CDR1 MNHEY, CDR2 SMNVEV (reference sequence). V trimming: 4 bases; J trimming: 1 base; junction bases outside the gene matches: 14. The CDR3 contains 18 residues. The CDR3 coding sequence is TGTGCCAGCAGTTCTCTACTTGGACAGGGAAGAAATAACTATGGCTACACCTTC. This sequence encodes CASSSLLGQGRNNYGYTF.

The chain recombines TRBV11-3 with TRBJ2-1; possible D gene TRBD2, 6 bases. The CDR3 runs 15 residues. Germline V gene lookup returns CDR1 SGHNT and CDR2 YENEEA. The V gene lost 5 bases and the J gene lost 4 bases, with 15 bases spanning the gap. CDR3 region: CASSRREDQYNEQFF. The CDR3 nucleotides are TGTGCCAGCAGCCGAAGGGAGGACCAATACAATGAGCAGTTCTTC. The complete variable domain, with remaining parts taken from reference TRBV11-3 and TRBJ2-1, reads EAGVVQSPRYKIIEKKQPVAFWCNPISGHNTLYWYLQNLGQGPELLIRYENEEAVDDSQLPKDRFSAERLKGVDSTLKIQPAELGDSAVYLCASSRREDQYNEQFFGPGTRLTVL.

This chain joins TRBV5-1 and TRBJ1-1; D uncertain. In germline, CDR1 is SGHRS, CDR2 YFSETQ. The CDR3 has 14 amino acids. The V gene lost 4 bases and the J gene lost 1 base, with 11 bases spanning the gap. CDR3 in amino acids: CASSPVQSNTEAFF. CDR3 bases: TGCGCCAGCAGCCCCGTGCAGTCGAACACTGAAGCTTTCTTT.

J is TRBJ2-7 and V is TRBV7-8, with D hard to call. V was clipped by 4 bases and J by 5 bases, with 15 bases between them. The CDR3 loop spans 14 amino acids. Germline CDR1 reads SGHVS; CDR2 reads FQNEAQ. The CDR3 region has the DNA TGTGCCAGCAGCTCCGACGGACCTCTGGACGAGCAGTACTTC. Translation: CASSSDGPLDEQYF. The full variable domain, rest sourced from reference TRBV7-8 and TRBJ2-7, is GAGVSQSPRYKVAKRGQDVALRCDPISGHVSLFWYQQALGQGPEFLTYFQNEAQLDKSGLPSDRFFAERPEGSVSTLKIQRTQQEDSAVYLCASSSDGPLDEQYFGPGTRLTVT.

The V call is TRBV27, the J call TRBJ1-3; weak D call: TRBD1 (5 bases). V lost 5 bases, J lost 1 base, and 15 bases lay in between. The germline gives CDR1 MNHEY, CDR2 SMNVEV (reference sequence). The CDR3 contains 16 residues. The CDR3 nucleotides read TGTGCCAGCAGTCTCTCCATGTGGGGGTCTGGAAACACCATATATTTT. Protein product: CASSLSMWGSGNTIYF.

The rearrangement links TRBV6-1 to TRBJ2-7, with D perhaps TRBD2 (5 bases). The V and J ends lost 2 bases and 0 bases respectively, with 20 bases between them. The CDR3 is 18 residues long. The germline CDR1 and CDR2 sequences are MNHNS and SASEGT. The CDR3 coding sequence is TGTGCCAGCAGTGAACCATCCGGAGGCGGAAGAAGCTCCTACGAGCAGTACTTC. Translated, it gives CASSEPSGGGRSSYEQYF.